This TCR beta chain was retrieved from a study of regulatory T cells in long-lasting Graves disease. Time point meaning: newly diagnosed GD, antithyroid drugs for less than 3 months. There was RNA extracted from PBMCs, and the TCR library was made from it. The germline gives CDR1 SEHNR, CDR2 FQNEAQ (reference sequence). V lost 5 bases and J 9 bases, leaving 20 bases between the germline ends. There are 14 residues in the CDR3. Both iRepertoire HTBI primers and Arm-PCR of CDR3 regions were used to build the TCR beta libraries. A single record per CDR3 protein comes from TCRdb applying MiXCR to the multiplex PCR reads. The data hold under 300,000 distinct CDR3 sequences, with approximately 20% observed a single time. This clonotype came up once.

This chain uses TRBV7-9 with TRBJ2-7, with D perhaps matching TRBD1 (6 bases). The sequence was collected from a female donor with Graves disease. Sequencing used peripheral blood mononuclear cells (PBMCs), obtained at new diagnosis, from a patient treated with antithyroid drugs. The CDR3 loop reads CASSPPDRLRVQYF. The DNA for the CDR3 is TGTGCCAGCAGCCCCCCCGACAGGCTTAGGGTGCAGTACTTC. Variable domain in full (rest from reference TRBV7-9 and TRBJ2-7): DTGVSQNPRHKITKRGQNVTFRCDPISEHNRLYWYRQTLGQGPEFLTYFQNEAQLEKSRLLSDRFSAERPKGSFSTLEIQRTEQGDSAMYLCASSPPDRLRVQYFGPGTRLTVT.